The present T cell receptor beta chain was sequenced within a study of cytomegalovirus exposure and HLA in healthy donors. General study results and limits: A list of 164 TCR beta chains associated with cytomegalovirus was given. About 90% or about 30% of the time was how often most TCR beta V segments were productive, according to an earlier analysis. A few chains linked to CMV were shown in vitro to be specific for CMV antigens.

Germline CDR1 reads MNHEY; CDR2 reads SMNVEV (reference sequence). With 1 base removed from V and 3 bases from J, the gap between germline ends came to 6 bases. The CDR3 loop spans 14 amino acids. For this clone: Its antigen is not known.

Use of 60 Vbeta and 13 Jbeta primers characterized the PCR. TCRdb keeps only in-frame clones here, not all; method: immunoSEQ multiplex PCR. The data contain roughly 82,000 clones, 72% of them singletons. The chain joins TRBV27 to TRBJ2-2; no clear D. Sequencing was performed on PBMCs. This sequence originates from a woman aged 40 to 50 in good health and CMV-seropositive. The CDR3 DNA follows: TGTGCCAGCAGTTTATATCGTGACACCGGGGAGCTGTTTTTT. The encoded protein is CASSLYRDTGELFF.